The entry below gives a single T cell receptor (beta chain) sequence along with its context. These data come from a study of blood T cells in healthy people across ages. Alongside a J-beta primer mix, a sample-barcoded 5' primer served in a second PCR lasting about 7 to 11 cycles. TCRdb re-called the 5' RACE reads through MiXCR, storing one row per CDR3 protein. The top ten clones hold roughly a sixth of a sample with some 790,000 distinct CDR3 sequences, 29% of them seen once. V was clipped by 6 bases and J by 4 bases, with 18 bases between them. CDR1 MNHNY and CDR2 SVGAGI come from the germline V gene (reference sequence). The CDR3 sequence is 15 residues long. The donors, aged roughly 6 to 100, were healthy Caucasians from Russia.

The source is a woman of 80 years or more in good health. V is TRBV6-6 and J is TRBJ1-2; no reliable D call. Material: blood. CDR3 residues: CASRVGGGLIYGYTF. Here the CDR3 DNA reads TGTGCCAGCAGAGTAGGTGGAGGGCTGATCTATGGCTACACCTTC.